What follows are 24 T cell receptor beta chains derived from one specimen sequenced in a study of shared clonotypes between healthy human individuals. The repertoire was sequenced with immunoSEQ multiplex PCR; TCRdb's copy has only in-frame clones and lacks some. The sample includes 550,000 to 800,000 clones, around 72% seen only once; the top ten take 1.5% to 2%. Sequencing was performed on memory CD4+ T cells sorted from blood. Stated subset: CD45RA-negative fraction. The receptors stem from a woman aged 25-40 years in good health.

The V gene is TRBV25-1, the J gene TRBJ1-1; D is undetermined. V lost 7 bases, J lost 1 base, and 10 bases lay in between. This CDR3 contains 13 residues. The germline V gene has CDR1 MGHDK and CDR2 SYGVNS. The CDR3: CASMGWGNTEAFF. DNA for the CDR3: TGTGCCAGCATGGGTTGGGGGAACACTGAAGCTTTCTTT.

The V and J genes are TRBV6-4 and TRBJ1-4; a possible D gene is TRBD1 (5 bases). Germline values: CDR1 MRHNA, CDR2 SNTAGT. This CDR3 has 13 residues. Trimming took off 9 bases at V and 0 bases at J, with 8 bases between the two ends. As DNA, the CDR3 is TGTGCCAGACGACAGCCAACTAATGAAAAACTGTTTTTT. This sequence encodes CARRQPTNEKLFF.

CDR3 DNA: TGTGCCAGCAGCTTAGTAGGGGCTAGGACTAATGAAAAACTGTTTTTT. Its protein product is CASSLVGARTNEKLFF. The chain uses TRBV11-2 and TRBJ1-4; tentatively, D is TRBD1 (5 bases). The CDR3 totals 16 residues. V lost 1 base, J lost 2 bases, and 11 bases lay in between. Germline assignment: CDR1 SGHAT and CDR2 FQNNGV.

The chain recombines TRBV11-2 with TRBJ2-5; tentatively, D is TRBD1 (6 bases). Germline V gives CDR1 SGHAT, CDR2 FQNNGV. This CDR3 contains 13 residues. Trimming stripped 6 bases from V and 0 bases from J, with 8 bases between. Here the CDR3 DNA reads TGTGCCAGCAGTACAGGGAACCAAGAGACCCAGTACTTC. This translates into CASSTGNQETQYF.

CDR3 loop: CASSPQEGSSGANVLTF. The CDR3, as DNA: TGTGCCAGCTCACCACAGGAGGGCTCCTCTGGGGCCAACGTCCTGACTTTC. This chain links TRBV18 with TRBJ2-6; D is perhaps TRBD2 (6 bases). CDR1 is KGHSH and CDR2 is LQKENI in the germline V gene. CDR3 length: 17 residues. V gave up 1 base and J gave up 0 bases, with 10 bases separating them. The full variable domain, rest sourced from reference TRBV18 and TRBJ2-6, is NAGVMQNPRHLVRRRGQEARLRCSPMKGHSHVYWYRQLPEEGLKFMVYLQKENIIDESGMPKERFSAEFPKEGPSILRIQQVVRGDSAAYFCASSPQEGSSGANVLTFGAGSRLTVL.

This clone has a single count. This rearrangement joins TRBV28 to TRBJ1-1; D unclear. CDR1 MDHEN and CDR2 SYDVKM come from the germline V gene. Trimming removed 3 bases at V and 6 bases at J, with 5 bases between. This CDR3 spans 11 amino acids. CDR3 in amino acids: CASSLTAEAFF. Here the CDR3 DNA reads TGTGCCAGCAGTTTGACCGCTGAAGCTTTCTTT.

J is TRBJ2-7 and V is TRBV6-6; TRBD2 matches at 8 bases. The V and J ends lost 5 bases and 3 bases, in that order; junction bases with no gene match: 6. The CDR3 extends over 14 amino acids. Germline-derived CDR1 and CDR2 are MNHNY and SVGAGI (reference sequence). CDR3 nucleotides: TGTGCCAGCAGTCAGAGCGGGAGTGGCTACGAGCAGTACTTC. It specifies CASSQSGSGYEQYF.

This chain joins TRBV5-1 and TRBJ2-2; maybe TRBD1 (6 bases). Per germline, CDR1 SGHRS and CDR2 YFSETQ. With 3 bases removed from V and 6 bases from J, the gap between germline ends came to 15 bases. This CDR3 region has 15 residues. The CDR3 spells CASSSARGGSGELFF. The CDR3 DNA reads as TGCGCCAGCAGCTCGGCCAGGGGTGGTTCCGGGGAGCTGTTTTTT.

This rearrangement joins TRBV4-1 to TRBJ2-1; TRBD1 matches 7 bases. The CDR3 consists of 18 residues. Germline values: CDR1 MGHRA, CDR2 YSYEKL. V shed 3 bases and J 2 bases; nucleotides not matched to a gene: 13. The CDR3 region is CASSHPQTTGRTYNEQFF. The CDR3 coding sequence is TGCGCCAGCAGCCATCCCCAGACGACAGGGAGAACCTACAATGAGCAGTTCTTC.

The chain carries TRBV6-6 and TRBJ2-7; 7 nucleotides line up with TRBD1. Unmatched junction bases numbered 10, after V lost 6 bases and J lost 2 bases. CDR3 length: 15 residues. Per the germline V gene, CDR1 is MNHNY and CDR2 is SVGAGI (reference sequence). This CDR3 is CASSMYGTAAYEQYF. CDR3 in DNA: TGTGCCAGCAGCATGTACGGGACAGCGGCCTACGAGCAGTACTTC.

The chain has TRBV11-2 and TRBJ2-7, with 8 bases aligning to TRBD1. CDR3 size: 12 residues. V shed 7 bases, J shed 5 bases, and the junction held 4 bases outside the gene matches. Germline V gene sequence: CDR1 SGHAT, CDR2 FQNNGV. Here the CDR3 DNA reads TGTGCCAGCACCAAGACAGGGGACGAGCAGTACTTC. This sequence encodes CASTKTGDEQYF.

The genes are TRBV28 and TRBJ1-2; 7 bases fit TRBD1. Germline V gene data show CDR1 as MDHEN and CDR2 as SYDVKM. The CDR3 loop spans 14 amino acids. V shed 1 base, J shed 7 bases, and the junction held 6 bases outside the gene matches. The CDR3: CASSLFDRARGYTF. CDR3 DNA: TGTGCCAGCAGTTTATTCGACAGGGCACGTGGCTACACCTTC.

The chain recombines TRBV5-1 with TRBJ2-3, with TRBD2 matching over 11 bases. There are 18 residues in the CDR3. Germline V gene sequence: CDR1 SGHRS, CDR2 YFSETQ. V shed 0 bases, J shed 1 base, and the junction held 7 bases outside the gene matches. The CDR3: CASSLGLAGGRGTDTQYF. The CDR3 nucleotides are TGCGCCAGCAGCTTGGGCCTAGCGGGAGGCCGGGGCACAGATACGCAGTATTTT.

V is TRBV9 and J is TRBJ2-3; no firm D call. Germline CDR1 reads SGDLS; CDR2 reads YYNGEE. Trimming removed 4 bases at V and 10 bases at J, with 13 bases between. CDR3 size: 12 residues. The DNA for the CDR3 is TGTGCCAGCAGCCCAACGGTCGGTGCGCAGTATTTT. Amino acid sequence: CASSPTVGAQYF. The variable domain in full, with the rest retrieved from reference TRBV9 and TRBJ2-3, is DSGVTQTPKHLITATGQRVTLRCSPRSGDLSVYWYQQSLDQGLQFLIQYYNGEERAKGNILERFSAQQFPDLHSELNLSSLELGDSALYFCASSPTVGAQYFGPGTRLTVL.

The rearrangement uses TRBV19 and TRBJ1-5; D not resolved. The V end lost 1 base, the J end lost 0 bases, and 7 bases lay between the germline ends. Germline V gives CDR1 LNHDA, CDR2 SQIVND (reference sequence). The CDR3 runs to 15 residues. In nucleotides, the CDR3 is TGTGCCAGTAGTATAGTGGGTTTTAGCAATCAGCCCCAGCATTTT. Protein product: CASSIVGFSNQPQHF.

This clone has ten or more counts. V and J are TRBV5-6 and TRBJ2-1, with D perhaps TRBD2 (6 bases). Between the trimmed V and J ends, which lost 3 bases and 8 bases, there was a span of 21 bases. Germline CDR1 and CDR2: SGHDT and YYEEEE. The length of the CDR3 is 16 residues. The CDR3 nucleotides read TGTGCCAGCAGCTGGGCCCCGGCTAGCGATGTCGATGAGCAGTTCTTC. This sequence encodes CASSWAPASDVDEQFF.

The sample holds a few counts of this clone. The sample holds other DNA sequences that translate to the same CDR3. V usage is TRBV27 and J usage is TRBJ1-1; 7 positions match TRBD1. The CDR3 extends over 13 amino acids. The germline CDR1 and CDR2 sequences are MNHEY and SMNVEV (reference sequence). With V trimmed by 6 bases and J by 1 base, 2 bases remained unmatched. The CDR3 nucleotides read TGTGCCAGCAGAGGGACAGCGAACACTGAAGCTTTCTTT. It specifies CASRGTANTEAFF.

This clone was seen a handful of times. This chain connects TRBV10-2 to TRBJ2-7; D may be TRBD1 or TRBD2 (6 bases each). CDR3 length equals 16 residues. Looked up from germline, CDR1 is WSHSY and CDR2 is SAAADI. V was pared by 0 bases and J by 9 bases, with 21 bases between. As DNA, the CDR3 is TGCGCCAGCAGTGAGTCGAATGGGGGGCCCTGGGAAAGGCAGTACTTC. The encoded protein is CASSESNGGPWERQYF.

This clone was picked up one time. This CDR3 reads CASSISNRGLLSNQPQHF. CDR3 in DNA: TGTGCCAGTAGTATTTCGAACAGGGGGCTGCTGAGCAATCAGCCCCAGCATTTT. The chain recombines TRBV19 with TRBJ1-5; TRBD1 agrees at 9 bases. The V gene's germline CDR1 is LNHDA and CDR2 SQIVND (reference sequence). J was trimmed by 1 base and V by 3 bases; bases with no gene match: 10. The CDR3 loop spans 18 amino acids.

CDR3 sequence reads: CTDQVNTEAFF. The CDR3 DNA reads TGCACGGACCAAGTGAACACTGAAGCTTTCTTT. The V call is TRBV29-1, the J call TRBJ1-1; D gene unclear. The CDR3 has 11 amino acids. Germline V gene data show CDR1 as SQVTM and CDR2 as ANQGSEA.

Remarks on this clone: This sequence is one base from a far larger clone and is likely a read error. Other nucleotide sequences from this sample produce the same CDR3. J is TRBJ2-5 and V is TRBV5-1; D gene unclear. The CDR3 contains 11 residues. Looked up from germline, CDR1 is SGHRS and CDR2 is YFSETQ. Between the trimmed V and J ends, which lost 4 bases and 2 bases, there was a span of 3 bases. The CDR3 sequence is CASSVQETQYF. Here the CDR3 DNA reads TGCGCCAGCAGCGTGCAAGAGACCCAGTACTTC.

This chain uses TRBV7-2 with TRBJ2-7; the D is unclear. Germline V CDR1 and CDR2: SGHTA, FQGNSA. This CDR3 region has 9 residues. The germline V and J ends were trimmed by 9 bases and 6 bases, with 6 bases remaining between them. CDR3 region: CARPPEQYF. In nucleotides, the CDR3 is TGTGCCAGACCCCCCGAGCAGTACTTC.

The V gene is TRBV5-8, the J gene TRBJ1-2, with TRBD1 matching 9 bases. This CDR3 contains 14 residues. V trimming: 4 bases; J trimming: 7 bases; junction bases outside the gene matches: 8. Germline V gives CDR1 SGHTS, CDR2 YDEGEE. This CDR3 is CASSMTGTGSGYTF. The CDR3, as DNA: TGTGCCAGCAGCATGACCGGGACAGGGTCTGGCTACACCTTC.

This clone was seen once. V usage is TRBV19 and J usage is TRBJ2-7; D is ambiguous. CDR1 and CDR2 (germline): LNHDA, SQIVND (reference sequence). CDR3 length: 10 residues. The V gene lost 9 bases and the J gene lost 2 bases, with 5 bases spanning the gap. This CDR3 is CASPTYEQYF. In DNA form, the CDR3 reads TGTGCCAGCCCCACCTACGAGCAGTACTTC.